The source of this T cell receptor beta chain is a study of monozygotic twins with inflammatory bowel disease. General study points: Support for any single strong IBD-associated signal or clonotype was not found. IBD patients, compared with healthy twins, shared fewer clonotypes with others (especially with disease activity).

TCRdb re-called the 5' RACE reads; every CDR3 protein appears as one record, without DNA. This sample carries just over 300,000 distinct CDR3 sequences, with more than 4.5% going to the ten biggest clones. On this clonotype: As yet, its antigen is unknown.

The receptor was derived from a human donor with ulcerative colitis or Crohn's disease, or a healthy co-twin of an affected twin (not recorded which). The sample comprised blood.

The CDR3 loop reads CASSVQGGRGYTF. This rearrangement joins TRBV5-6 to TRBJ1-2; with no DNA, the TCRdb D assignment of TRBD1 cannot be verified. The CDR3 extends over 13 amino acids. CDR1 is SGHDT and CDR2 is YYEEEE in the germline V gene.